These 5 T cell receptor beta chains were sequenced from one sample in a study of blood T cells in healthy people across ages. Alongside a J-beta primer mix, a sample-barcoded 5' primer served in a second PCR lasting roughly 6 to 11 cycles. TCRdb redid the calling of the 5' RACE reads with MiXCR, one entry per CDR3 protein. The sample carries around 670,000 distinct CDR3 sequences, less than 35% recorded once. What was sequenced was blood. The receptors were gathered from a woman of 80 years or more in good health.

The rearrangement links TRBV6-2 or TRBV6-3 to TRBJ1-6; D perhaps matches TRBD1 (6 bases). CDR3 length: 14 residues. V lost 4 bases and J lost 7, with 11 bases in between. CDR1 is MNHEY and CDR2 is SVGEGT in the germline V gene. In nucleotides, the CDR3 is TGTGCCAGCAGTTGGGGCAGGGGAAATTCACCCCTCCACTTT. The encoded protein is CASSWGRGNSPLHF.

Many counts were recorded for this clonotype. The V and J genes are TRBV20-1 and TRBJ1-2; 9 bases fit TRBD1. CDR1 and CDR2 from the germline V gene are DFQATT and SNEGSKA (reference sequence). V dropped 5 bases and J dropped 4; count of bases not matched to a gene: 11. This CDR3 has 15 residues. The CDR3 region is CSAYSGTGIGYGYTF. As DNA, the CDR3 is TGCAGTGCTTATTCCGGGACAGGGATCGGCTATGGCTACACCTTC.

This clonotype was counted at least ten times. V gene TRBV6-2 or TRBV6-3 combines with J gene TRBJ2-7, with no clear D. Germline CDR1 and CDR2: MNHEY and SVGEGT. Trimming cost V 0 bases and J 2 bases, with 8 bases left between them. CDR3 length equals 14 residues. The CDR3 region has the DNA TGTGCCAGCAGTTACTCAGGCCCGCCCTACGAGCAGTACTTC. Translated, it gives CASSYSGPPYEQYF.

The table lists this clonotype with many counts. The CDR3 DNA reads TGTGCCAGCTCACGTGACAGGGTCGCAGATACGCAGTATTTT. Translation: CASSRDRVADTQYF. The chain links TRBV18 to TRBJ2-3, with 7 bases that match TRBD1. Germline CDR1 reads KGHSH; CDR2 reads LQKENI. With V trimmed by 4 bases and J by 4 bases, 5 bases remained unmatched. The CDR3 consists of 14 residues.

This chain connects TRBV18 to TRBJ2-1; D possibly uses TRBD1 or TRBD2 (6 bases each). Between the trimmed V and J ends, which lost 6 bases and 8 bases, there was a span of 20 bases. The CDR3 is made up of 15 amino acids. Germline-derived CDR1 and CDR2 are KGHSH and LQKENI. The CDR3 DNA reads TGTGCCAGCTCGCGACGGGACATAACGGGGGATGAGCAGTTCTTC. Residues: CASSRRDITGDEQFF.